The T cell receptor beta chain described here comes from a study of blood T cell repertoires in COVID-19 (dated by TCRdb to about 2020). About the full investigation: Collaborator samples came from the United States, Italy and Spain and covered acute and convalescent phases of COVID-19. Subjects who had been exposed to COVID-19, were actively infected with it, or had recovered from it provided the deeply sampled blood TCRbeta repertoires that made up the dataset. A freely available public database, intended as a resource for researchers studying the immune response to SARS-CoV-2, is where the repertoires were released. A de-identified subject ID, COVID-19 status, age in years and sex were almost always included in the sample metadata. Where HLA class I and class II types were available, the types were taken from metadata supplied by the sample provider, not from assay-based typing. The samples were drawn from the first 160 participants of the ongoing ImmuneRACE study and from some 1,300 subjects provided by 6 global collaborators. The material from the prospective study consisted of cDNA or gDNA derived from T cells, B-cell-depleted T cells, or PBMCs.

The CDR3 contains 15 residues, cysteine and phenylalanine counted. Here the CDR3 DNA is all that survives: 45 bases in frame from base 1. The immunoSEQ Assay, a bias-controlled multiplex PCR, was used to amplify TCRbeta CDR3 regions from genomic DNA. The paper's data handling went like this. The number of nucleated cells in each sample was estimated from the amplification of reference gene primers within the assay. Sequence reads were collapsed and filtered to measure the absolute abundance of every unique TCRbeta CDR3 rearrangement. For each sample, productive Simpson clonality was calculated by taking the square root of Simpson's diversity index across productive rearrangements. TCRdb holds this immuneACCESS table with in-frame rearrangements only. Some clones are missing; in checked studies, unresolved V genes explain under half, and the rest has no known cause. From that table come the V and J calls and clone size; the DNA was used to work out D and trimming. The sample profile shows roughly 120,000 clones; 78% of them were found once. The top ten hold roughly 2.1% of the sample.

Summary of the overall study and its limitations: The amount of clinical and demographic metadata varied by source and participant and was provided uncurated.

Notes on this clone: Its antigen remains unidentified. One base away there is no much larger clone; base qualities are not given.

Collaborating institutions collected whole blood in K2EDTA tubes following their own protocols. Collaborator samples were shipped for TCRbeta analysis as frozen whole blood, isolated PBMCs, or DNA extracted from either sample type. The sequenced material came from peripheral blood. The chain is assembled from TRBV21-1 and TRBJ2-1; the D segment call TRBD1 is taken from the table without a DNA check. TRBV21-1 is assigned pseudogene status. This TCR came from a man in his 70s with acute or convalescent COVID-19. In nucleotide form, the sequence is TGTGCCAGCAGCAGGACAGGCGGGCGCGGGAATGAGCAGTTCTTC. Translated, this is CASSRTGGRGNEQFF.